The clone carrying this TCR beta chain was seen more than once but under ten times. The antigen is not known. Sequence at one end of the junction differs from germline and may be a read error. The sample comes from a study of T cells in Graves' hyperthyroidism and ophthalmopathy. Diagnosis of hyperthyroidism was new in patients aged 18 to 65, and its duration was under 2 months. Study-level results: Among thyroid clonotypes expanded above 0.001, most also appeared in blood.

Germline V gene sequence: CDR1 MNHEY, CDR2 SVGAGI. The CDR3 consists of 12 residues. It was RNA transcripts that yielded the amplified TCR beta CDR3 regions. First-round RT-PCR of the TCR CDR3 relied on the HTBI primer set. TCRdb processed the multiplex PCR reads anew with MiXCR; each CDR3 protein has one entry. Among roughly 700,000 distinct CDR3 sequences, roughly a third were seen once, and the ten largest hold 31%. This clonotype was obtained from a woman in her forties with Graves' hyperthyroidism. The chain couples TRBV6-5 to TRBJ2-2; D is undetermined. Sequences were obtained from blood. The DNA for the CDR3 is TGTGCCATCAGTTACTCGGACGGGGAGCTGTTTTTT. Translated: CAISYSDGELFF.